These T cell receptor beta chains were read from a single sample in a study of blood T cell repertoires in COVID-19. Data came from immunoSEQ multiplex PCR; TCRdb stores just in-frame clones and leaves some out. The sample lists 200,000 to 300,000 clones, around nine tenths occurring once. Sequenced input: PBMCs or T cells enriched from blood (not recorded which). The receptors were sampled from a woman between 18 and 29 years old who had recovered from COVID-19. Each CDR3 is given with its conserved first and last residue. The order of the fields is CDR3 length, clone size, V gene, D gene, J gene, CDR3 DNA, CDR3 protein. D genes are given only for firm matches. Some rows mark clone size as missing; the rest say once, few, many or name a class of expanded clone.

>10|few|TRBV29-1|.|TRBJ1-1
TGCAGCGTTGGGGAGGGTAGAGCTTTCTTT
CSVGEGRAFF
>15|.|TRBV5-5|TRBD1|TRBJ2-2
TGTGCCAGCAGCACCGGACAGGGTTTAGGCGGGGAGCTGTTTTTT
CASSTGQGLGGELFF
>15|.|TRBV4-1|.|TRBJ2-7
TGCGCCAGCAGCCAAGCCCCAGGGGAACACTACGAGCAGTACTTC
CASSQAPGEHYEQYF
>13|.|TRBV30|.|TRBJ2-3
TGTGCCTGGAGTGTACAGGGCACAGATACGCAGTATTTT
CAWSVQGTDTQYF
>13|.|TRBV12-3/TRBV12-4|TRBD2|TRBJ2-7
TGTGCCAGCGGACTAGCGGGAGTTCAAGAGCAGTACTTC
CASGLAGVQEQYF
>16|.|TRBV6-6|TRBD1|TRBJ2-3
TGTGCCAGCAGTTACTCAGGGACAGGGCACACAGATACGCAGTATTTT
CASSYSGTGHTDTQYF
>15|.|TRBV9|.|TRBJ2-7
TGTGCCAGCAGCACCAGAGAGGGTCCGGACTACGAGCAGTACTTC
CASSTREGPDYEQYF
>14|.|TRBV5-5|TRBD1|TRBJ1-1
TGTGCCAGCAGCCACGGACAGGGGAACACTGAAGCTTTCTTT
CASSHGQGNTEAFF
>15|.|TRBV10-1|TRBD2|TRBJ2-1
TGCGCCAGCAGTGAGTCTCTAGCGGGGGGGAATGAGCAGTTCTTC
CASSESLAGGNEQFF
>18|.|TRBV19|.|TRBJ1-6
TGTGCCAGTAGTTTCACGGGAGGGATAAGCTCCTATAATTCACCCCTCCACTTT
CASSFTGGISSYNSPLHF
>12|.|TRBV19|.|TRBJ2-3
TGTGCCAGTAGTATTTCTGCAGATACGCAGTATTTT
CASSISADTQYF
>14|.|TRBV9|.|TRBJ2-6
TGTGCCAGCAGCCTCTCCTCTGGGGCCAACGTCCTGACTTTC
CASSLSSGANVLTF
>15|.|TRBV5-4|.|TRBJ2-7
TGTGCCAGCAGCTTGGGACTCGAAAGCTCCTACGAGCAGTACTTC
CASSLGLESSYEQYF
>15|.|TRBV6-4|TRBD2|TRBJ2-1
TGTGCCAGCAGTGACTCAGCGGGAGTTTACAATGAGCAGTTCTTC
CASSDSAGVYNEQFF
>14|.|TRBV5-4|TRBD1|TRBJ2-7
TGTGCCAGCAGTTCCGGGACAGGGCCCCAGGAGCAGTACTTC
CASSSGTGPQEQYF
>18|.|TRBV2|TRBD2|TRBJ2-2
TGTGCCAGCAGTGCCGCCACTAGGGCGGGAGGATGTACCGGGGAGCTGTTTTTT
CASSAATRAGGCTGELFF
>15|.|TRBV7-9|TRBD2|TRBJ2-3
TGTGCCAGCAGCTTGGCACTAGCGGTAACAGATACGCAGTATTTT
CASSLALAVTDTQYF
>13|.|TRBV6-5|.|TRBJ1-5
TGTGCCAGCAGTTACGGCAGCGGCGGTCCCCAGCATTTT
CASSYGSGGPQHF
>16|few|TRBV28|.|TRBJ1-6
TGTGCCAGCAGCGAGCCTGGGTCCTTCGGGGATTCACCCCTCCACTTT
CASSEPGSFGDSPLHF
>12|once|TRBV29-1|TRBD1|TRBJ1-1
TGCAGCACAAACAGGGGTGACACTGAAGCTTTCTTT
CSTNRGDTEAFF
>16|once|TRBV2|.|TRBJ2-5
TGTGCCAGCAGCACCGCGGAGGGTTTGGTGGGAGAGACCCAGTACTTC
CASSTAEGLVGETQYF
>15|.|TRBV6-6|TRBD1|TRBJ2-2
TGTGCCAGCAGGCAGGGCAGGGGGCCCACCGGGGAGCTGTTTTTT
CASRQGRGPTGELFF
>17|.|TRBV19|TRBD1|TRBJ1-6
TGTGCCAGTAGTATAGGGACAGGGAGCTCCTATAATTCACCCCTCCACTTT
CASSIGTGSSYNSPLHF
>15|few|TRBV9|.|TRBJ2-1
TGTGCCAGCAGCGTACAACTTACCTCCTACAATGAGCAGTTCTTC
CASSVQLTSYNEQFF
>21|.|TRBV9|TRBD2|TRBJ2-3
TGTGCCAGCAGCGTAGCTCAGGGACTAGCGGGGGCTTCACTGAGCACAGATACGCAGTATTTT
CASSVAQGLAGASLSTDTQYF
>18|.|TRBV27|TRBD2|TRBJ2-3
TGTGCCAGCAGTTTAAGTGGACCTAGCGGATCTAGCACAGATACGCAGTATTTT
CASSLSGPSGSSTDTQYF